The rows below give T cell receptor beta chains drawn from one sample of a study of blood T cell repertoires in COVID-19. The protocol was immunoSEQ multiplex PCR, while the TCRdb copy is restricted to in-frame clones and leaves out a portion. Found here are tens of thousands of clones, about 89% of them singletons; the top ten hold about 17%. Sequencing used peripheral blood. These receptors all come from a man between 60 and 70 years old with active or convalescent COVID-19. Each CDR3 is given with its conserved first and last residue. A row's size may be missing; if present it is once, few, many or a size class.

CDR3 protein: CASSLSFLYTEAFF
CDR3 length: 14
V gene: TRBV7-2
clone size: -

CDR3 protein: CASNYRDRAYEQYF
CDR3 length: 14
V gene: TRBV6-5
clone size: -

CDR3 protein: CASRSSSGGAEETQYF
CDR3 length: 16
V gene: TRBV6-6
clone size: -

CDR3 protein: CASSFAGGLEAFF
CDR3 length: 13
V gene: TRBV11-1
clone size: -

CDR3 protein: CASSMTGDTEAFF
CDR3 length: 13
V gene: TRBV5-5
clone size: -

CDR3 protein: CASSLVALEYEQYF
CDR3 length: 14
V gene: TRBV5-5
clone size: -

CDR3 protein: CASSPRQGAPQPQHF
CDR3 length: 15
V gene: TRBV3-1/TRBV3-2
clone size: -

CDR3 protein: CASRQGEVNTIYF
CDR3 length: 13
V gene: TRBV12-3/TRBV12-4
clone size: -

CDR3 protein: CASSKIIAGGSETQYF
CDR3 length: 16
V gene: TRBV7-2
clone size: -

CDR3 protein: CASNRDSGGAFF
CDR3 length: 12
V gene: TRBV2
clone size: -

CDR3 protein: CASSIFGAGQPQHF
CDR3 length: 14
V gene: TRBV19
clone size: few

CDR3 protein: CSVEDSGGAREREQYF
CDR3 length: 16
V gene: TRBV29-1
clone size: once

CDR3 protein: CASSDGTGEASPLHF
CDR3 length: 15
V gene: TRBV19
clone size: -

CDR3 protein: CAWDRGNTEAFF
CDR3 length: 12
V gene: TRBV30
clone size: -

CDR3 protein: CAKRLAGVSYNEQFF
CDR3 length: 15
V gene: TRBV10-3
clone size: -

CDR3 protein: CASSPHIRQGYGYTF
CDR3 length: 15
V gene: TRBV5-6
clone size: -

CDR3 protein: CASSLAGAWNEQFF
CDR3 length: 14
V gene: TRBV25-1
clone size: medium-sized

CDR3 protein: CASRRDRGSNGYTF
CDR3 length: 14
V gene: TRBV6-5
clone size: once

CDR3 protein: CASSPDGSPLHF
CDR3 length: 12
V gene: TRBV6-2/TRBV6-3
clone size: -